This is a list of T cell receptor beta chains from one sample in a study of blood T cell repertoires in COVID-19. Produced via immunoSEQ multiplex PCR; TCRdb's table is partial and in-frame only. The sample comprises tens of thousands of clones, about nine tenths of which are singletons, and over 25% rests with the top ten. Source material: peripheral blood. Receptors originate from a woman over 75 with active or convalescent COVID-19. The CDR3 runs from the conserved cysteine through the conserved F or W. A D gene is named only where the DNA matches it firmly. A row's size may be missing; if present it is once, few, many or a size class.

d_gene,abundance,j_gene,v_gene,CDR3nt,CDR3aa
NA,NA,TRBJ2-2,TRBV9,TGTGCCAGCAGCAGACGGACGCGGGTCGAGGAGCTGTTTTTT,CASSRRTRVEELFF
NA,NA,TRBJ2-5,TRBV6-6,TGTGCCAGCTATGACGGGTTACAAGAGACCCAGTACTTC,CASYDGLQETQYF
NA,few,TRBJ2-7,TRBV4-1,TGCGCCAGCAGCCAAGGGGCCGGAGGCGAGCAGTACTTC,CASSQGAGGEQYF
NA,NA,TRBJ1-5,TRBV7-2,TGTGCCAGCAGCTTAGAGGGGGATAGCAATCAGCCCCAGCATTTT,CASSLEGDSNQPQHF
TRBD1,NA,TRBJ1-2,TRBV2,TGTGCCAGCAGTGCCACAGGGGAGGCCTATGGCTACACCTTC,CASSATGEAYGYTF
NA,once,TRBJ1-2,TRBV11-3,TGTGCTAAAACTACAGGAAATGGCTACACCTTC,CAKTTGNGYTF
TRBD2,once,TRBJ2-1,TRBV10-2,TGCGCCAGCAGAACTAGCGGGGGGGGGCAGGAGCAGTTCTTC,CASRTSGGGQEQFF
NA,NA,TRBJ1-2,TRBV6-5,TGTGCCAGCAGTTACCAGGGGAACTATGGCTACACCTTC,CASSYQGNYGYTF
NA,NA,TRBJ2-5,TRBV5-1,TGCGCCAGCAGCTTGGCTACAAGGGGGGGTCAAGAGACCCAGTACTTC,CASSLATRGGQETQYF
NA,NA,TRBJ1-6,TRBV7-2,TGTGCCAGCAGCGCACACTCCAGGGGCGATTCACCCCTCCACTTT,CASSAHSRGDSPLHF
TRBD2,NA,TRBJ2-3,TRBV7-2,TGTGCCAGCAGCTTCCAAAGACTAGCGGGGGGGCTCGGTACGCAGTATTTT,CASSFQRLAGGLGTQYF
NA,NA,TRBJ2-2,TRBV2,TGTGCCAGCAGTGGGGGCACTACCGGGGAGCTGTTTTTT,CASSGGTTGELFF
NA,NA,TRBJ1-5,TRBV16,TGTGCCAGCAGCCCACCCCCAGGATATCAGCCCCAGCATTTT,CASSPPPGYQPQHF
NA,NA,TRBJ1-5,TRBV7-8,TGTGCCAGCAGCTTACTCCAGGCTGTTAGCAATCAGCCCCAGCATTTT,CASSLLQAVSNQPQHF
TRBD1,NA,TRBJ1-2,TRBV5-1,TGCGCCAGCAGCCATGGACAGGGGGTTGGCTACACCTTC,CASSHGQGVGYTF
TRBD1,NA,TRBJ2-1,TRBV5-1,TGCGCCAGCAGGCGCGCCGGGGACAGGTTCTACAATGAGCAGTTCTTC,CASRRAGDRFYNEQFF
TRBD2,NA,TRBJ2-5,TRBV7-7,TGTGCTAGCAGCCAACGTGCGAGCGGGGGTATCCAAGAGACCCAGTACTTC,CASSQRASGGIQETQYF
NA,NA,TRBJ2-7,TRBV10-3,TGTGCCATCAGTGAGTCTGCAGGCCCGACCTACGAGCAGTACTTC,CAISESAGPTYEQYF
NA,NA,TRBJ2-7,TRBV18,TGTGCCAGCTCACCACGGACTGAAATCTACGAGCAGTACTTC,CASSPRTEIYEQYF
NA,NA,TRBJ2-7,TRBV5-1,TGCGCCAGCAGGGCGACCGTGGGCATCGCCTACGAGCAGTACTTC,CASRATVGIAYEQYF
NA,NA,TRBJ1-2,TRBV12-3/TRBV12-4,TGTGCCAGCAGAAAACATGGAGCCAATGGCTACACCTTC,CASRKHGANGYTF
TRBD1,NA,TRBJ2-7,TRBV5-4,TGTGCCAGCAGCCCACCGGGACAGGCTATTCCCAAATTC,CASSPPGQAIPKF
TRBD1,NA,TRBJ1-1,TRBV11-2,TGTGCCAGCAGCTTTGACAGGGAGAACACTGAAGCTTTCTTT,CASSFDRENTEAFF
NA,NA,TRBJ1-4,TRBV11-2,TGTGCCAGCAGCCGCCGGCGGGCTAATGAAAAACTGTTTTTT,CASSRRRANEKLFF
NA,NA,TRBJ2-2,TRBV30,TGTGCCCACAGGGGACTCTCCGTTTTGAACACCGGGGAGCTGTTTTTT,CAHRGLSVLNTGELFF
TRBD1,once,TRBJ2-3,TRBV11-1,TGTGCCAGCAGCCGCGACAGGGCCACAGATACGCAGTATTTT,CASSRDRATDTQYF
TRBD1,NA,TRBJ1-4,TRBV19,TGTGCCAGTAGTGCAACAGGGGTCACTAATGAAAAACTGTTTTTT,CASSATGVTNEKLFF
TRBD1,NA,TRBJ1-2,TRBV6-5,TGTGCCAGCAGGGACAGGGGTGGGTATGGCTACACCTTC,CASRDRGGYGYTF
TRBD1,NA,TRBJ1-5,TRBV19,TGTGCCAGTAGTATAGTGAAAGGACAGGGGCAGCCCCAGCATTTT,CASSIVKGQGQPQHF
NA,NA,TRBJ1-5,TRBV6-2/TRBV6-3,TGTGCCAGCAGTTACCCCCGCCCCCCGGACGGGGATCAGCCCCAGCATTTT,CASSYPRPPDGDQPQHF
TRBD1,NA,TRBJ2-1,TRBV14,TGTGCCAGCAGCCAATACCGGGACAGGGGGCGATATGAGCAGTTCTTC,CASSQYRDRGRYEQFF
TRBD1,NA,TRBJ1-5,TRBV10-3,TGTGCCATCACTGCGGACAGGGGCAATCAGCCCCAGCATTTT,CAITADRGNQPQHF
NA,few,TRBJ1-4,TRBV19,TGTGCCAGTAGCCGCCAGGGAGGTAGTGAAAAACTGTTTTTT,CASSRQGGSEKLFF
NA,NA,TRBJ2-1,TRBV18,TGTGCCAGCTCACCGGGGACTAATGAGCAGTTCTTC,CASSPGTNEQFF
NA,NA,TRBJ1-3,TRBV2,TGTGCCAGCAGGTTAGAGGTTGACACCATATATTTT,CASRLEVDTIYF
NA,once,TRBJ1-1,TRBV5-6,TGTGCCAGCAGCAATTTGTTGGCCACTGAAGCTTTCTTT,CASSNLLATEAFF
NA,once,TRBJ2-1,TRBV10-3,TGTGCCATCAGTGTACGGGGAGGCATAGGCAATGAGCAGTTCTTC,CAISVRGGIGNEQFF
TRBD2,NA,TRBJ2-1,TRBV9,TGTGCCAGCAGCGCGCAGACTAGCGGGGGGGTCAATGAGCAGTTCTTC,CASSAQTSGGVNEQFF
TRBD1,NA,TRBJ1-1,TRBV10-2,TGCGCCAGCAGGCAGGGGGCCGAGTTCCCTGAAGCTTTCTTT,CASRQGAEFPEAFF
NA,NA,TRBJ1-5,TRBV6-5,TGTGCCAGCATGGGGGGAGGGCAGCCCCAGCATTTT,CASMGGGQPQHF
TRBD1,NA,TRBJ1-2,TRBV15,TGTGCCACCAGCAGAGGCCTGGACAGGGGGTATGGCTACACCTTC,CATSRGLDRGYGYTF
NA,NA,TRBJ1-3,TRBV6-1,TGTGCCAGCAGTGAAGAGGGAGTAGGCGGAAACACCATATATTTT,CASSEEGVGGNTIYF
TRBD1,NA,TRBJ1-6,TRBV5-6,TGTGCCAGCAGCTTGGAACGGACAGGGAGCTCCTATAATTCACCCCTCCACTTT,CASSLERTGSSYNSPLHF
TRBD1,few,TRBJ2-3,TRBV10-3,TGTGCCATCAGTGAGGGGACAGCGACAGGAGATACGCAGTATTTT,CAISEGTATGDTQYF
TRBD2,NA,TRBJ2-3,TRBV2,TGTGCCAGCAGCCCGGGACTAGCGGGGGGCGGTACAGATACGCAGTATTTT,CASSPGLAGGGTDTQYF
NA,NA,TRBJ1-1,TRBV5-1,TGCGCCAGCACAGAACCGGGACTTAACACTGAAGCTTTCTTT,CASTEPGLNTEAFF
TRBD1,NA,TRBJ1-6,TRBV3-1/TRBV3-2,TGTGCCAGCAGCCAAGGGACAGGGGTCAATTCACCCCTCCACTTT,CASSQGTGVNSPLHF
TRBD1,NA,TRBJ1-3,TRBV5-1,TGCGCCAGCAGCTCGACAGGGGGCGCGTCCGGAAACACCATATATTTT,CASSSTGGASGNTIYF
NA,once,TRBJ2-7,TRBV19,TGTGCCAGTAAGGATACAGGGTGGACATACGGCGAGCAGTACTTC,CASKDTGWTYGEQYF
NA,NA,TRBJ2-1,TRBV29-1,TGCAGCTTTGAACTCTCTAGATCGCGCGTCGTTGAGCAGTTCTTC,CSFELSRSRVVEQFF
NA,NA,TRBJ1-2,TRBV5-1,TGCGCCAGCAGCGTCGACAGGTTGGGTGGCTACACCTTC,CASSVDRLGGYTF
TRBD1,NA,TRBJ2-1,TRBV3-1/TRBV3-2,TGTGCCAGCAGCCCTCGGGAACAGGGGTACAATGAGCAGTTCTTC,CASSPREQGYNEQFF